Included here is one T cell receptor beta chain sequence, with context. Data came from immunoSEQ multiplex PCR; TCRdb stores just in-frame clones and leaves some out. The sample holds about 260,000 clones, roughly 86% seen once. These data belong to a study of blood T cell repertoires in COVID-19. Overall study context: Donors in the United States, Italy and Spain gave samples during acute or convalescent COVID-19. Sources were T cells, B-cell-depleted T cells, or PBMCs; the material itself was cDNA or gDNA.

The sequence was obtained from a man aged 18 to 29 with active or convalescent COVID-19. Sequencing was carried out using peripheral blood.

The CDR3 bases are TGTGCCAGCTCACGGGGGTCCCTTGCCTACGAGCAGTACTTC. This translates into CASSRGSLAYEQYF. The rearrangement uses TRBV27 and TRBJ2-7; D perhaps matches TRBD2 (6 bases). CDR3 size: 14 residues. V was shortened by 8 bases and J by 2 bases, with 16 bases between the two germline ends. Per germline, CDR1 MNHEY and CDR2 SMNVEV (reference sequence).